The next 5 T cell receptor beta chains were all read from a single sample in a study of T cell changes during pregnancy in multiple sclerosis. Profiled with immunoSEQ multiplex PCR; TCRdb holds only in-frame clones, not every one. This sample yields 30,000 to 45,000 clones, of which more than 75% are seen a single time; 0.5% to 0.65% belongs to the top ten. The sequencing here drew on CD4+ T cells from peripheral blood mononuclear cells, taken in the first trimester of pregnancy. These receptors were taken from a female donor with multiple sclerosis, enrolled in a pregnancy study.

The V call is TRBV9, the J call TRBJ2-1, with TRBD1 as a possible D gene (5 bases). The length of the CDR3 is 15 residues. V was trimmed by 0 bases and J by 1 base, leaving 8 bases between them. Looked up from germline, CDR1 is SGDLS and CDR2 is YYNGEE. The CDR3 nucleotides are TGTGCCAGCAGCGTAGGGGGCTGGTCCTACAATGAGCAGTTCTTC. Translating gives CASSVGGWSYNEQFF.

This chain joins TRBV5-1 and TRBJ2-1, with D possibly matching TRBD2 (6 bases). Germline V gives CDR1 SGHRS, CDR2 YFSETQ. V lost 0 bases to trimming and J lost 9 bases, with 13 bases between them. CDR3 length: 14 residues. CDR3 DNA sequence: TGCGCCAGCAGCTTGGTGGGCGGGGAAGGTGAGCAGTTCTTC. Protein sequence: CASSLVGGEGEQFF. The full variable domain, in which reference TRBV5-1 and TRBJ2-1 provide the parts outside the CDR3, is KAGVTQTPRYLIKTRGQQVTLSCSPISGHRSVSWYQQTPGQGLQFLFEYFSETQRNKGNFPGRFSGRQFSNSRSEMNVSTLELGDSALYLCASSLVGGEGEQFFGPGTRLTVL.

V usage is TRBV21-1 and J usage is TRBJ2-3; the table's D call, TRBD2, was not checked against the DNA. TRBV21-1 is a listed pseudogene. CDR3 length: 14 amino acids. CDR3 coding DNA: TGTGCCAGCAGGCGGGTTTACCGCACAGATACGCAGTATTTT. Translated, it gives CASRRVYRTDTQYF.

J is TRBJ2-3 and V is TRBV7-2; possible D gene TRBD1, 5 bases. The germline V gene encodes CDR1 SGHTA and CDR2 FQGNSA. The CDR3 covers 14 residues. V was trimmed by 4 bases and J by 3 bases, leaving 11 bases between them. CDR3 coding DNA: TGTGCCAGCAGCTCCCAGGGTTGGACAGATACGCAGTATTTT. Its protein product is CASSSQGWTDTQYF.

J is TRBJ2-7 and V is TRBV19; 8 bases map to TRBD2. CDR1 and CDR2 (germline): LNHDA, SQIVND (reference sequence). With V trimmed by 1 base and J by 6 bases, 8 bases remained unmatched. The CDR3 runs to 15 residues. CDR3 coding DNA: TGTGCCAGTAGTATAGCGAGCGGGAGTGGCGTCGAGCAGTACTTC. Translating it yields CASSIASGSGVEQYF.